A selection of T cell receptor beta chains follows, all from one sample in a study of blood T cell repertoires in COVID-19. Data came from immunoSEQ multiplex PCR; TCRdb stores just in-frame clones and leaves some out. There are some 270,000 clones in the sample; around 86% occur only once, and around 2% lies in the top ten. Sequencing input: peripheral blood. Receptor source: a man aged 50 or older with acute or convalescent COVID-19. The CDR3 runs from the conserved cysteine through the conserved F or W. Each record gives: V gene, clone size, J gene, CDR3 protein. Size is omitted from some rows. Given values are once, few, many or a class for expanded clones.

>TRBV5-1|few|TRBJ2-7
CASSLGRDEQYF
>TRBV10-1|few|TRBJ2-2
CASSLLVPGELFF
>TRBV7-3|NA|TRBJ1-4
CASRLTIPRTNEKLFF
>TRBV7-2|NA|TRBJ2-7
CASSLGGRFYEQYF
>TRBV23-1|NA|TRBJ1-2
CASSQWQGFYGYTF
>TRBV7-8|NA|TRBJ2-7
CASSRPGQRTSGGYEQYF
>TRBV7-8|NA|TRBJ2-7
CASSNQGWTRGEQYF
>TRBV5-1|NA|TRBJ2-5
CASSLTLDTPETQYF
>TRBV19|NA|TRBJ2-6
CASSISSSGANVLTF
>TRBV18|NA|TRBJ1-1
CASSLQGAEAFF
>TRBV15|NA|TRBJ1-2
CATSRVQDHYGYTF
>TRBV27|NA|TRBJ2-7
CASSFWSLTGPGGEQYF
>TRBV3-1/TRBV3-2|NA|TRBJ2-5
CASSQGRETQYF
>TRBV19|NA|TRBJ1-1
CASRGTGGTEAFF
>TRBV19|NA|TRBJ1-6
CASSITGISSPLHF
>TRBV4-1|NA|TRBJ2-7
CASSHPFRDSTAAYEQYF
>TRBV20-1|NA|TRBJ1-1
CSAKGKEAFF
>TRBV7-7|NA|TRBJ1-2
CASSPTRGPVRYGYTF
>TRBV19|NA|TRBJ2-3
CASSIFGDTQYF
>TRBV5-5|NA|TRBJ2-3
CASSQGLQGTDTQYF
>TRBV5-1|once|TRBJ2-5
CASSLSGTSGKETQYF
>TRBV10-3|NA|TRBJ1-2
CAISESQGPDGYTF
>TRBV4-2|NA|TRBJ2-5
CASSQDRQGLETQYF
>TRBV29-1|NA|TRBJ1-1
CSVFGVMNTEAFF
>TRBV5-1|few|TRBJ2-3
CASRREGGRGTDTQYF
>TRBV9|NA|TRBJ2-7
CASSLAGDVYEQYF
>TRBV7-6|NA|TRBJ1-5
CASSSQVNSNQPQHF
>TRBV7-3|NA|TRBJ1-1
CASSLTGVMNTEAFF
>TRBV7-7|once|TRBJ2-5
CASSFGTRGQETQYF
>TRBV12-5|NA|TRBJ2-1
CASGPLTSGPYNEQFF
>TRBV12-5|NA|TRBJ2-1
CASDVPGGGSSYNEQFF
>TRBV6-1|once|TRBJ2-7
CASSEVKHSYEQYF
>TRBV19|NA|TRBJ1-1
CASSITGGTEAFF
>TRBV9|NA|TRBJ2-7
CASSVAGTSGGWQYF
>TRBV18|NA|TRBJ1-1
CASSPFKQGWNTEAFF
>TRBV10-3|NA|TRBJ1-1
CAISGGEDTEAFF
>TRBV18|NA|TRBJ1-1
CASSPTPGGEGLGTEAFF
>TRBV3-1/TRBV3-2|NA|TRBJ2-1
CASSQVGRGVYEQFF
>TRBV2|NA|TRBJ2-1
CASSEGLAEVNEQFF
>TRBV5-1|NA|TRBJ1-1
CASSLLAGGFSVTEAFF
>TRBV30|NA|TRBJ2-2
CAWSDSGGAIGELFF
>TRBV10-3|NA|TRBJ2-6
CAISRQGTGANVLTF
>TRBV3-1/TRBV3-2|NA|TRBJ2-7
CASSTGTGVYEQYF
>TRBV3-1/TRBV3-2|NA|TRBJ1-5
CASSDGQFNQPQHF
>TRBV5-4|NA|TRBJ2-1
CASSLASSGGANEQFF
>TRBV19|NA|TRBJ1-2
CASWRRNYGYTF
>TRBV5-1|once|TRBJ1-4
CASSLEGGAWEKLFF
>TRBV11-2|NA|TRBJ1-1
CASSLVRGAEAFF
>TRBV30|NA|TRBJ1-5
CAWSPGQANQPQHF
>TRBV5-1|NA|TRBJ2-5
CASREQQETQYF
>TRBV27|many|TRBJ2-1
CASGDSPVVEQFF
>TRBV4-2|once|TRBJ1-2
CASSPTIRDRSYGYTF
>TRBV7-9|NA|TRBJ2-3
CASSFPGVSTDTQYF
>TRBV7-8|NA|TRBJ1-2
CASSLASGKGYGYTF
>TRBV3-1/TRBV3-2|NA|TRBJ1-6
CASSQGTGPSYNSPLHF
>TRBV2|NA|TRBJ1-1
CASSSYQQGTEAFF
>TRBV9|NA|TRBJ1-6
CASSVRGSYNSPLHF
>TRBV29-1|NA|TRBJ1-2
CSVARDSYGYTF
>TRBV6-1|NA|TRBJ1-2
CASSETEGHGYTF
>TRBV2|NA|TRBJ2-2
CARTKGSLNTGELFF